This T cell receptor beta chain was recovered during a study of circulating CD8 cells and anti-PD-1 response in melanoma. Each library started from 15 ng of total RNA using the QIAseq Immune Repertoire TCR panel. TCRdb re-analysed the reads in MiXCR, keeping a single row per CDR3 protein. The sample lists approximately 460 distinct CDR3 sequences; about an eighth were seen once. In its sample, this clonotype is medium-sized. This may be a read error, as it is one base from a much larger clone. Germline CDR1 reads SEHNR; CDR2 reads FQNEAQ (reference sequence). With 6 bases removed from V and 6 bases from J, the gap between germline ends came to 14 bases. The CDR3 loop spans 14 amino acids. Live CD3+CD8+TCRalphabeta+ cells were sorted into four subsets by PD-1 and/or TIGIT.

The chain has TRBV7-9 and TRBJ2-2; maybe TRBD2 (5 bases). This specimen consisted of CD8+ T cells from PBMCs, obtained at baseline or after one month of anti-PD-1 therapy (not recorded which). The sequence was obtained from a human donor with melanoma. CDR3 DNA: TGTGCCAGCAGGGCGGGTAGCCCGCCCGGGGAGCTGTTTTTT. Amino acids: CASRAGSPPGELFF.